The 27 T cell receptor beta chains reported below all come from one sample, sequenced in a study of sequential checkpoint blockade in melanoma (dated by TCRdb to the late 2010s). Read against the paper, the sample's treatment or condition label means: randomized to nivolumab then ipilimumab (arm A) or the reverse (arm B). Preparation of the library involved the immunoSEQ multiplex PCR assay. TCRdb re-hosts the immuneACCESS table, in-frame sequences only. Its copies lack some clones; in the studies checked, an unresolved V gene accounts for under half of them, and the cause for the rest is not known. The sample data list roughly 4,600 clones, and less than 25% of these were observed just once. Over 4% of the sample is taken by the ten largest. The sequenced sample was tumor tissue (inferred from file names), obtained from a patient given nivolumab and ipilimumab in sequence. The receptor source for this set is a human donor with melanoma.

This clone was seen repeatedly, ten times or more. The V and J genes are TRBV7-2 and TRBJ1-1; no clear D gene. Germline lookup yields CDR1 SGHTA and CDR2 FQGNSA. V was clipped by 0 bases and J by 6 bases, with 8 bases between them. CDR3 length equals 13 residues. CDR3 in amino acids: CASSLASWSEAFF. In nucleotides, the CDR3 is TGTGCCAGCAGCTTAGCTTCGTGGTCTGAAGCTTTCTTT.

V is TRBV6-1 and J is TRBJ2-7, with D unclear. The CDR3 is 14 amino acids. V shed 1 base and J shed 1 base, with 8 bases lying between them. Germline V gives CDR1 MNHNS, CDR2 SASEGT. CDR3 nucleotide sequence: TGTGCCAGCAGTGAAGATATCAGGTCCTACGAGCAGTACTTC. Its protein product is CASSEDIRSYEQYF.

Within the sample, this clone is medium-sized. The chain recombines TRBV9 with TRBJ2-2, with 9 nucleotides matching TRBD1. CDR1 is SGDLS and CDR2 is YYNGEE in the germline V gene. This CDR3 spans 17 amino acids. With 1 base clipped from V and 6 bases from J, the junction kept 10 bases outside the gene matches. The CDR3 DNA follows: TGTGCCAGCAGCGTAACGACACAGGGGGCGAAGGCCGGGGAGCTGTTTTTT. Translating gives CASSVTTQGAKAGELFF.

The table lists this clone with a few counts. V is TRBV15 and J is TRBJ1-2, with TRBD1 matching over 9 bases. The germline V gene has CDR1 LNHNV and CDR2 YYDKDF (reference sequence). The trim removed 2 bases at V and 2 bases at J, leaving 9 bases unmatched. The CDR3 totals 17 residues. In DNA form, the CDR3 reads TGTGCCACCAGCAGAAGATTGTGGGACAGGGACAACTATGGCTACACCTTC. This codes for CATSRRLWDRDNYGYTF.

By frequency in the sample, this clone is medium-sized. Here the CDR3 DNA reads TGTGCCACTAAAGGTGAGGGGCGCGTTTACGAGCAGTACTTC. Amino acids: CATKGEGRVYEQYF. This chain joins TRBV6-8 and TRBJ2-7, with D possibly called TRBD1 or TRBD2 (5 bases each). The CDR3 length is 14 residues. The germline V and J ends were trimmed by 10 bases and 4 bases, with 20 bases remaining between them. Germline V gives CDR1 MNHGY, CDR2 SAAAGT.

The V gene is TRBV11-3, the J gene TRBJ2-5; 9 bases agree with TRBD2. Germline CDR1 SGHNT, CDR2 YENEEA. The CDR3 runs 14 residues. V dropped 3 bases and J dropped 1; count of bases not matched to a gene: 0. CDR3 DNA sequence: TGTGCCAGCAGCTTGGGACTAGCCCAAGAGACCCAGTACTTC. As protein: CASSLGLAQETQYF.

This clone has a count of ten or more. V usage is TRBV11-3 and J usage is TRBJ1-6, with TRBD1 matching 7 bases. Germline-derived CDR1 and CDR2 are SGHNT and YENEEA. The CDR3 is made up of 16 amino acids. V dropped 2 bases and J dropped 6; count of bases not matched to a gene: 7. CDR3 in amino acids: CASSLMGQKFNSPLHF. CDR3 coding DNA: TGTGCCAGCAGCTTAATGGGACAGAAGTTTAATTCACCCCTCCACTTT.

For the CDR3, the DNA is TGTGCCAGCAGTCTGGGGGGTAAGATAAACTATGGCTACACCTTC. Its protein is CASSLGGKINYGYTF. V usage is TRBV28 and J usage is TRBJ1-2; D possibly corresponds to TRBD1 (5 bases). There are 15 residues in the CDR3. V lost 5 bases and J lost 2, with 15 bases in between. Per the germline V gene, CDR1 is MDHEN and CDR2 is SYDVKM.

The chain joins TRBV19 to TRBJ1-5; a possible D gene is TRBD1 (6 bases). The germline CDR1 and CDR2 sequences are LNHDA and SQIVND (reference sequence). V lost 3 bases, J lost 0 bases, and 15 bases lay in between. This CDR3 has 17 residues. CDR3 DNA: TGTGCCAGTAGTATTGAACAGGGATATTATAGCAATCAGCCCCAGCATTTT. Protein: CASSIEQGYYSNQPQHF.

The chain is built from TRBV19 and TRBJ1-2; unclear D gene. CDR1 is LNHDA and CDR2 is SQIVND in the germline V gene (reference sequence). V was cut by 5 bases and J by 5 bases, with 9 bases left in between. The CDR3 contains 12 residues. CDR3 sequence: CASSEREYGYTF. The CDR3 DNA reads TGTGCCAGTAGTGAGCGCGAGTATGGCTACACCTTC.

The rearrangement joins TRBV19 to TRBJ2-2; TRBD1 matches 7 bases. V lost 2 bases and J lost 4; bases outside the gene matches: 10. This CDR3 region has 17 residues. CDR1 is LNHDA and CDR2 is SQIVND in the germline V gene (reference sequence). The DNA of the CDR3 is TGTGCCAGTAGTATAACACCACAGGGGCTGGCCACCGGGGAGCTGTTTTTT. This sequence encodes CASSITPQGLATGELFF.

The chain has TRBV6-8 and TRBJ1-1; D is uncertain. The germline gives CDR1 MNHGY, CDR2 SAAAGT. With 4 bases removed from V and 2 bases from J, the gap between germline ends came to 8 bases. CDR3 length: 13 residues. This CDR3 is CASSLAENTEAFF. The CDR3 DNA reads as TGTGCCAGCAGTTTAGCAGAAAACACTGAAGCTTTCTTT.

V is TRBV18 and J is TRBJ2-3, with D possibly matching TRBD1 (6 bases). Germline CDR1 and CDR2: KGHSH and LQKENI. V lost 2 bases and J lost 0, with 12 bases in between. The CDR3 loop spans 16 amino acids. DNA for the CDR3: TGTGCCAGCTCACCAAAGGGGGTCGGAAGCACAGATACGCAGTATTTT. Amino acid sequence: CASSPKGVGSTDTQYF.

This clone showed up just a few times. This chain joins TRBV6-8 and TRBJ2-7; either TRBD1 or TRBD2 may fit D (5 bases each). Between the trimmed V and J ends, which lost 8 bases and 6 bases, there was a span of 14 bases. Germline V gives CDR1 MNHGY, CDR2 SAAAGT. The length of the CDR3 is 12 residues. The chain's CDR3 is CASSRGAGEQYF. In nucleotides, the CDR3 is TGTGCCAGCTCTAGGGGAGCCGGCGAGCAGTACTTC.

This clone has a handful of counts. V gene TRBV9 combines with J gene TRBJ2-7, with 9 bases that match TRBD2. Per the germline V gene, CDR1 is SGDLS and CDR2 is YYNGEE. The CDR3 runs to 17 residues. V lost 0 bases and J lost 4; bases outside the gene matches: 11. The CDR3 here is CASSVESSGGGSYEQYF. For the CDR3, the DNA is TGTGCCAGCAGCGTAGAAAGTAGCGGGGGAGGAAGTTACGAGCAGTACTTC.

The sample holds many counts of this clone. V gene TRBV11-3 combines with J gene TRBJ2-3; 7 nucleotides agree with TRBD1. Trimming removed 4 bases from V and 2 bases from J; junction bases left unmatched: 9. Germline CDR1 and CDR2: SGHNT and YENEEA. This CDR3 spans 16 amino acids. CDR3 region: CASSSPRDRDTDTQYF. The CDR3 DNA reads TGTGCCAGCAGCTCGCCCCGGGACAGAGACACAGATACGCAGTATTTT.

V usage is TRBV9 and J usage is TRBJ2-7; 13 positions match TRBD2. Per germline, CDR1 SGDLS and CDR2 YYNGEE. V trimming: 5 bases; J trimming: 6 bases; junction bases outside the gene matches: 8. The CDR3 extends over 15 amino acids. The CDR3 is CASSLRTSGGGEQYF. CDR3 DNA sequence: TGTGCCAGCAGTCTCCGGACTAGCGGGGGTGGCGAGCAGTACTTC.

The genes are TRBV12-5 and TRBJ2-5, with D uncertain. The germline V gene has CDR1 LGHNT and CDR2 FRNRAP. Trimming took 7 bases from V and 6 from J, leaving 9 bases between them. There are 11 residues in the CDR3. Here the CDR3 DNA reads TGTGCTAGTGCCTGGGGAAAGACCCAGTACTTC. Its translation is CASAWGKTQYF.

This clone has a handful of counts. The chain employs TRBV18 and TRBJ2-3, with 10 bases matching TRBD1. Germline trimming cut 6 bases from V and 4 bases from J; bases unmatched to any gene: 19. The CDR3 contains 19 residues. Germline V CDR1 and CDR2: KGHSH, LQKENI. The DNA of the CDR3 is TGTGCCAGCTCCCACCAGGGAGTTGAAGGGACAGGGGTTGCAGATACGCAGTATTTT. Translation: CASSHQGVEGTGVADTQYF.

This clone is medium-sized (0.01 to 0.1%) in the sample. The chain couples TRBV11-3 to TRBJ2-1, with 8 bases aligning to TRBD2. Per germline, CDR1 SGHNT and CDR2 YENEEA. The ends lost 5 bases at V and 5 bases at J; junction bases unmatched: 14. The CDR3 covers 17 residues. The CDR3 coding sequence is TGTGCCAGCAGCCATCAACCGGGACTAGGCTCAAACAATGAGCAGTTCTTC. This gives the protein CASSHQPGLGSNNEQFF.

J is TRBJ1-2 and V is TRBV6-8, with a weak D call TRBD1 (5 bases). The CDR3 has 13 amino acids. Germline assignment: CDR1 MNHGY and CDR2 SAAAGT. Trimming took 6 bases from V and 1 from J, leaving 9 bases between them. The CDR3 protein is CASSPTVNYGYTF. CDR3 nucleotides: TGTGCCAGCAGCCCGACAGTTAACTATGGCTACACCTTC.

This clone was found a few times. CDR3 sequence reads: CASSGREEGRFF. In DNA, the CDR3 is TGTGCCAGCAGTGGCAGGGAGGAAGGGCGGTTCTTC. The V gene is TRBV28, the J gene TRBJ2-1; D perhaps matches TRBD2 (6 bases). V was trimmed by 5 bases and J by 15 bases, leaving 17 bases between them. The CDR3 totals 12 residues. The germline V gene has CDR1 MDHEN and CDR2 SYDVKM.

This clone has at least ten counts. This chain links TRBV6-8 with TRBJ2-1; D is perhaps TRBD2 (6 bases). The V and J ends lost 10 bases and 6 bases respectively, with 13 bases between them. The CDR3 runs 12 residues. CDR1 is MNHGY and CDR2 is SAAAGT in the germline V gene. The CDR3, as DNA: TGTGCCATCAGCCGGGGAGGCAATGAGCAGTTCTTC. It specifies CAISRGGNEQFF.

The CDR3 here is CASSLQVPRARTEAFF. CDR3 in DNA: TGTGCCAGCAGCCTACAGGTCCCTCGGGCTCGGACTGAAGCTTTCTTT. The gene calls are TRBV16 and TRBJ1-1; a weak D match, TRBD1 (5 bases). CDR1 and CDR2 from the germline V gene are KGHSY and FQNENV. Trimming removed 4 bases from V and 5 bases from J, with 20 bases in between. CDR3 length: 16 residues.

This clone showed up just a few times. The V call is TRBV14, the J call TRBJ1-1; D is ambiguous. V gave up 4 bases and J gave up 13 bases, with 13 bases separating them. The germline V gene encodes CDR1 SGHDN and CDR2 FVKESK. This CDR3 spans 11 amino acids. The DNA for the CDR3 is TGTGCCAGCAGCCGAATTGTCGAGGATTTCTTT. This codes for CASSRIVEDFF.

The J gene is TRBJ2-6, the V gene TRBV28; D gene unclear. Germline CDR1 is MDHEN and CDR2 is SYDVKM. The CDR3 extends over 15 amino acids. Trimming removed 1 base from V and 0 bases from J, with 4 bases in between. In nucleotides, the CDR3 is TGTGCCAGCAGTTTATTTGTCTCTGGGGCCAACGTCCTGACTTTC. Translation: CASSLFVSGANVLTF.

The chain employs TRBV28 and TRBJ1-4, with D maybe TRBD1 (5 bases). CDR3 length: 14 amino acids. CDR1 is MDHEN and CDR2 is SYDVKM in the germline V gene. Trimming took off 7 bases at V and 10 bases at J, with 19 bases between the two ends. In DNA, the CDR3 is TGTGCCAGCACCTGGGGCACGACCTCTGGAAAACTGTTTTTT. It translates to CASTWGTTSGKLFF.